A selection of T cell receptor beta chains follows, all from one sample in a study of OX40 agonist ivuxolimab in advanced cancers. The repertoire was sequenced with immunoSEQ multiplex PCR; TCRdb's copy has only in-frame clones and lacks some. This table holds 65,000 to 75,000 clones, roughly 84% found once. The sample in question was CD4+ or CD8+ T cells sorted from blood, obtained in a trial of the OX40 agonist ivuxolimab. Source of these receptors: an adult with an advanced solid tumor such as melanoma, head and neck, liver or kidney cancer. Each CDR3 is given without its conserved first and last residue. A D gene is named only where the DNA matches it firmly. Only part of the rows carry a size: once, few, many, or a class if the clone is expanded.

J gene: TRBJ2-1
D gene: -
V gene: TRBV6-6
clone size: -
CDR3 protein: ASSLEQGLVEQF

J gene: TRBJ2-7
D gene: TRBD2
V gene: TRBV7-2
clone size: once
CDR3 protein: ASSFSGINYEQY

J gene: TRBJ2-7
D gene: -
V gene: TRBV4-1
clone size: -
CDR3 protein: ASSRRDGGYEQY

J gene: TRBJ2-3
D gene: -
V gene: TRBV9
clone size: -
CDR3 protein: ASSRDWARTDTQY

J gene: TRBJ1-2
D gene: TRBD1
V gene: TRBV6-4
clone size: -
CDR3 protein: ASSYRQGADYGYT

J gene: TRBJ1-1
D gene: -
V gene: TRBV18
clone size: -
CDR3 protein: ASSIQRATEAF

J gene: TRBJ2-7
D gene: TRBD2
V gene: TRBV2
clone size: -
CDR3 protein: ASSEKASGTEQY

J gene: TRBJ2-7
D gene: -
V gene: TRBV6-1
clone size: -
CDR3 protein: ASIAGTNYEQY

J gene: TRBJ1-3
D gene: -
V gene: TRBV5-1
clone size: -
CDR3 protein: ASSLAEGNTIY

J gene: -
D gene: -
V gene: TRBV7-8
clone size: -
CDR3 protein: ASSSRGPIYEQY

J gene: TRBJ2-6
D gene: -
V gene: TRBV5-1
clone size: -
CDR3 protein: ASSLIPSGANVLT

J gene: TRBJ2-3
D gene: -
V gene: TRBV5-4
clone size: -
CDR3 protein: ASSLAGQGRADTQY

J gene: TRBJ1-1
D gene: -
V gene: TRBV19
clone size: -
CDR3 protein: ASSIASGSNWAEAF

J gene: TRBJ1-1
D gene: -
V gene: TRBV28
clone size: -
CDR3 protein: ASSLGYEAF

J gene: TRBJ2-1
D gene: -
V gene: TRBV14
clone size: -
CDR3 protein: ASSQLRPQSSYNEQF

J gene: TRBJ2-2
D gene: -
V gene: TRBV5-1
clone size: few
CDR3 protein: ASSLQGIVGELF

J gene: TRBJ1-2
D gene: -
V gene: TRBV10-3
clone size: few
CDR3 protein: AIHAAPDANYGYT

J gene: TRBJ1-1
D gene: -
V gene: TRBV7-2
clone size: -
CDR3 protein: ASSLAVGLRNTEAF

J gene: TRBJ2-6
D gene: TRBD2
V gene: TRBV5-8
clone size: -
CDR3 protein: ASSLLAGGRGANVLT

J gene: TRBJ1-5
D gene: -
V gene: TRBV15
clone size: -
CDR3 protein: ATSRVSAGPFYDNQPQH

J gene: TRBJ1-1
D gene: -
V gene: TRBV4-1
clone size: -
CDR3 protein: ASSQDFAQFTEAF

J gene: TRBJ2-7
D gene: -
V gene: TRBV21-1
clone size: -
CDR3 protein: ASSKEGQAYEQY